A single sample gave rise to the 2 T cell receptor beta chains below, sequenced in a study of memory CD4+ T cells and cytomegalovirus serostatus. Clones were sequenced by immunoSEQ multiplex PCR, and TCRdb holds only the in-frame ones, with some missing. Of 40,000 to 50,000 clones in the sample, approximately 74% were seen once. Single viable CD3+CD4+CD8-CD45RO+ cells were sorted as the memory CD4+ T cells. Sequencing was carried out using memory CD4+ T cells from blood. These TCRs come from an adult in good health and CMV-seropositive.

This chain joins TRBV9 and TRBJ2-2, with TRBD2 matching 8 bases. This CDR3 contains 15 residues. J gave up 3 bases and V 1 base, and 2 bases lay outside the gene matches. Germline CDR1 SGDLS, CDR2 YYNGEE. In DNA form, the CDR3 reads TGTGCCAGCAGCGTAAGCGGGGGTGACACCGGGGAGCTGTTTTTT. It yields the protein CASSVSGGDTGELFF.

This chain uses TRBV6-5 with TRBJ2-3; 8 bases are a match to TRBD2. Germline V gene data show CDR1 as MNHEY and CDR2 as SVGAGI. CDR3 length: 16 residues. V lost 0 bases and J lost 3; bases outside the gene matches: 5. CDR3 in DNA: TGTGCCAGCAGTTACTCGGGCGGGGGGAGGACAGATACGCAGTATTTT. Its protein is CASSYSGGGRTDTQYF.